Presented here are 14 T cell receptor beta chains from one specimen sequenced in a study of control samples from healthy donors and cancer patients. Method: immunoSEQ multiplex PCR; TCRdb's copy keeps in-frame clones and lacks some. The table shows about 140,000 clones, with 85% to 95% occurring only once. Sequencing was carried out using blood. Every receptor here comes from a man aged 35 to 55 in good health.

Only one count was recorded for this clone. The chain is built from TRBV25-1 and TRBJ1-1; possibly TRBD1 for D (6 bases). Germline V gene data show CDR1 as MGHDK and CDR2 as SYGVNS. V was clipped by 6 bases and J by 4 bases, with 18 bases between them. CDR3 length: 15 amino acids. The CDR3 protein is CASSPGTSYSTEAFF. DNA for the CDR3: TGTGCCAGCAGCCCCGGGACATCATACTCCACTGAAGCTTTCTTT.

The chain is built from TRBV27 and TRBJ2-5, with D perhaps assigned TRBD1 or TRBD2 (5 bases each). The CDR3 totals 13 residues. Germline V gives CDR1 MNHEY, CDR2 SMNVEV (reference sequence). The V gene lost 6 bases and the J gene lost 7 bases, with 15 bases spanning the gap. The CDR3 protein is CASRNPPGGTQYF. CDR3 nucleotide sequence: TGTGCCAGCAGAAACCCCCCTGGGGGGACCCAGTACTTC.

The chain couples TRBV11-3 to TRBJ1-1, with 7 bases identical to TRBD1. J gave up 7 bases and V 5 bases, and 4 bases lay outside the gene matches. The V gene's germline CDR1 is SGHNT and CDR2 YENEEA. The CDR3 runs 12 residues. The CDR3 region is CASSLRQGEAFF. CDR3 sequence (DNA): TGTGCCAGCAGCCTGCGACAGGGTGAAGCTTTCTTT.

This chain links TRBV7-2 with TRBJ1-2, with TRBD1 as a possible D gene (5 bases). V was pared by 2 bases and J by 4 bases, with 14 bases between. This CDR3 has 15 amino acids. Germline V gene lookup returns CDR1 SGHTA and CDR2 FQGNSA. Written as DNA, the CDR3 is TGTGCCAGCAGCTTAACGGGGGATTTAAGCTATGGCTACACCTTC. Its protein is CASSLTGDLSYGYTF.

V and J are TRBV5-1 and TRBJ2-5, with TRBD1 identical over 7 bases. CDR3 size: 13 residues. The germline CDR1 and CDR2 sequences are SGHRS and YFSETQ. Germline trimming cut 2 bases from V and 4 bases from J; bases unmatched to any gene: 2. The CDR3 protein is CASSFEGAETQYF. The CDR3 DNA is TGCGCCAGCAGCTTTGAGGGGGCAGAGACCCAGTACTTC. Full variable domain (missing parts from reference TRBV5-1 and TRBJ2-5): KAGVTQTPRYLIKTRGQQVTLSCSPISGHRSVSWYQQTPGQGLQFLFEYFSETQRNKGNFPGRFSGRQFSNSRSEMNVSTLELGDSALYLCASSFEGAETQYFGPGTRLLVL.

The chain uses TRBV6-1 and TRBJ1-2; D call uncertain. The CDR3 is 13 amino acids. V lost 2 bases to trimming and J lost 5 bases, with 9 bases between them. The germline CDR1 and CDR2 sequences are MNHNS and SASEGT. This CDR3 is CASSEQAEYGYTF. The DNA of the CDR3 is TGTGCCAGCAGTGAACAGGCGGAGTATGGCTACACCTTC.

The chain combines TRBV24-1 with TRBJ1-5; D is undetermined. V was clipped by 2 bases and J by 3 bases, with 10 bases between them. This CDR3 has 15 amino acids. The germline V gene has CDR1 KGHDR and CDR2 SFDVKD. CDR3 protein: CATSDSGRPNQPQHF. The CDR3 DNA reads as TGTGCCACCAGTGATTCCGGCAGGCCCAATCAGCCCCAGCATTTT.

The rearrangement uses TRBV28 and TRBJ2-2; 9 bases agree with TRBD1. V was pared by 5 bases and J by 2 bases, with 3 bases of the junction left unmatched. The CDR3 covers 15 residues. Germline lookup yields CDR1 MDHEN and CDR2 SYDVKM. The CDR3 DNA reads TGTGCCAGCAGTAAACAGGGGGCTAACACCGGGGAGCTGTTTTTT. Its protein product is CASSKQGANTGELFF.

The chain links TRBV28 to TRBJ1-5, with D unclear. The CDR3 covers 15 residues. With 5 bases removed from V and 4 bases from J, the gap between germline ends came to 15 bases. Germline V gene sequence: CDR1 MDHEN, CDR2 SYDVKM. The CDR3 loop reads CASSPLAGRNQPQHF. The CDR3 DNA is TGTGCCAGCAGTCCATTGGCGGGGAGGAATCAGCCCCAGCATTTT. Full variable domain (remainder filled in from reference TRBV28 and TRBJ1-5): DVKVTQSSRYLVKRTGEKVFLECVQDMDHENMFWYRQDPGLGLRLIYFSYDVKMKEKGDIPEGYSVSREKKERFSLILESASTNQTSMYLCASSPLAGRNQPQHFGDGTRLSIL.

The CDR3 DNA is TGTGCCAGCAGTTTCCAGGGTCAGCCCCAGCATTTT. Protein sequence: CASSFQGQPQHF. The rearrangement uses TRBV27 and TRBJ1-5; possibly TRBD1 for D (5 bases). The V gene lost 3 bases and the J gene lost 6 bases, with 6 bases spanning the gap. From germline, CDR1 is MNHEY and CDR2 SMNVEV (reference sequence). CDR3 length: 12 residues.

CDR3 residues: CASSLVGSDGYTF. The DNA for the CDR3 is TGTGCCAGCAGCTTAGTAGGGTCAGATGGCTACACCTTC. The chain has TRBV11-2 and TRBJ1-2; no clear D gene. This CDR3 has 13 amino acids. The germline V and J ends were trimmed by 1 base and 6 bases, with 9 bases remaining between them. From germline, CDR1 is SGHAT and CDR2 FQNNGV.

The V call is TRBV13, the J call TRBJ2-1; 7 positions match TRBD1. Germline V gives CDR1 PRHDT, CDR2 FYEKMQ (reference sequence). This CDR3 has 15 amino acids. V was pared by 4 bases and J by 1 base, with 4 bases of the junction left unmatched. CDR3 bases: TGTGCCAGCAGCTCCACGACAGGGTCCTACAATGAGCAGTTCTTC. The encoded protein is CASSSTTGSYNEQFF. The full variable domain, its missing parts supplied by reference TRBV13 and TRBJ2-1, is AAGVIQSPRHLIKEKRETATLKCYPIPRHDTVYWYQQGPGQDPQFLISFYEKMQSDKGSIPDRFSAQQFSDYHSELNMSSLELGDSALYFCASSSTTGSYNEQFFGPGTRLTVL.

The chain recombines TRBV9 with TRBJ2-1; TRBD2 aligns across 9 bases. This CDR3 has 19 amino acids. The ends lost 0 bases at V and 0 bases at J; junction bases unmatched: 10. Germline CDR1 is SGDLS and CDR2 is YYNGEE. This chain's CDR3 is CASSVDLRGGRSSYNEQFF. CDR3 DNA: TGTGCCAGCAGCGTAGATTTGCGGGGGGGCCGGAGCTCCTACAATGAGCAGTTCTTC.

The rearrangement uses TRBV28 and TRBJ2-3; 9 bases agree with TRBD2. The CDR3 consists of 16 residues. The junction had 3 bases not matched to a gene; V was cut back by 2 bases and J by 0 bases. CDR1 and CDR2 (germline): MDHEN, SYDVKM. CDR3 loop: CASSLRREGSTDTQYF. The CDR3 DNA reads as TGTGCCAGCAGTTTACGGCGGGAGGGAAGCACAGATACGCAGTATTTT.